Presented here are 14 T cell receptor beta chains from one specimen sequenced in a study of blood T cells in healthy people across ages. Combining a sample-barcoded 5' primer with a J-beta primer mix, a second PCR ran for about 6 to 12 cycles. TCRdb passed the 5' RACE reads through MiXCR, listing each CDR3 protein once. The sample lists 750,000 or so distinct CDR3 sequences, roughly 25% occurring once. These data were likewise used in another study, on T cells of mothers and their children.

The sample comprised blood. These receptors were obtained from a boy aged 5-17 years in good health.

The chain combines TRBV12-3 or TRBV12-4 with TRBJ1-2, with TRBD1 as a possible D gene (6 bases). This CDR3 contains 15 residues. Trimming removed 6 bases at V and 2 bases at J, with 16 bases between. The CDR3 DNA reads TGTGCCAGCAGAATACCGGACAGATTCAACTATGGCTACACCTTC. Translating it yields CASRIPDRFNYGYTF.

The gene calls are TRBV27 and TRBJ1-2, with D unresolved. Germline lookup yields CDR1 MNHEY and CDR2 SMNVEV (reference sequence). V lost 4 bases and J lost 5, with 26 bases in between. This CDR3 is 18 amino acids long. CDR3 loop: CASSSLRQGRPLGYGYTF. The CDR3 DNA reads TGTGCCAGCAGTTCATTGAGACAAGGCAGGCCACTTGGGTATGGCTACACCTTC.

This rearrangement joins TRBV29-1 to TRBJ1-1, with a weak D call TRBD1 (5 bases). The CDR3 spans 12 residues. CDR1 and CDR2 (germline): SQVTM, ANQGSEA. V dropped 6 bases and J dropped 2 bases, with 10 bases sitting between them. The chain's CDR3 is CSVPTDNTEAFF. The CDR3 coding sequence is TGCAGCGTGCCGACAGATAACACTGAAGCTTTCTTT.

On this clonotype itself: An end of the junction differs from the germline gene, which may be a read error. V and J are TRBV18 and TRBJ2-3, with D perhaps matching TRBD2 (6 bases). Germline assignment: CDR1 KGHSH and CDR2 LQKENI. The CDR3 spans 12 residues. In nucleotides, the CDR3 is TGTGCCAGCTCACCCCCTAGCGCAGAAGGGTACTTT. Translating it yields CASSPPSAEGYF.

This clonotype appeared many times. This chain uses TRBV29-1 with TRBJ2-5; no clear D. The CDR3 loop spans 12 amino acids. With 1 base removed from V and 5 bases from J, the gap between germline ends came to 8 bases. Germline V gene sequence: CDR1 SQVTM, CDR2 ANQGSEA. The CDR3 region is CSVEASSETQYF. CDR3 nucleotide sequence: TGCAGCGTTGAAGCGTCGAGCGAGACCCAGTACTTC.

The J gene is TRBJ2-5, the V gene TRBV6-2 or TRBV6-3, with TRBD2 matching over 8 bases. The CDR3 is 12 residues long. V was pared by 7 bases and J by 7 bases, with 5 bases of the junction left unmatched. The germline gives CDR1 MNHEY, CDR2 SVGEGT. The CDR3 here is CASKRETGTQYF. Written as DNA, the CDR3 is TGTGCCAGCAAGCGGGAGACTGGGACCCAGTACTTC.

This clonotype was seen only a few times. V usage is TRBV5-1 and J usage is TRBJ1-1, with a possible D match to TRBD1 (6 bases). CDR3 length: 15 residues. CDR1 is SGHRS and CDR2 is YFSETQ in the germline V gene. Trimming pared 4 bases from V and 4 bases from J, leaving 17 bases between. CDR3 protein: CASSEGRGAGTEAFF. The CDR3, as DNA: TGCGCCAGCAGCGAGGGCAGGGGCGCCGGCACTGAAGCTTTCTTT.

The J gene is TRBJ2-6, the V gene TRBV29-1; 10 nucleotides line up with TRBD1. Per the germline V gene, CDR1 is SQVTM and CDR2 is ANQGSEA. The CDR3 length is 15 residues. The junction had 1 base not matched to a gene; V was cut back by 3 bases and J by 2 bases. The CDR3, as DNA: TGCAGCGTTGAGGGGACAGGGGCTGGGGCCAACGTCCTGACTTTC. This translates into CSVEGTGAGANVLTF. Variable domain in full (rest from reference TRBV29-1 and TRBJ2-6): SAVISQKPSRDICQRGTSLTIQCQVDSQVTMMFWYRQQPGQSLTLIATANQGSEATYESGFVIDKFPISRPNLTFSTLTVSNMSPEDSSIYLCSVEGTGAGANVLTFGAGSRLTVL.

This clonotype was counted between two and nine times. The chain is built from TRBV7-2 and TRBJ2-1; TRBD2 aligns across 7 bases. Germline CDR1 and CDR2: SGHTA and FQGNSA. This CDR3 spans 14 amino acids. Trimming took 7 bases from V and 5 from J; bases not matched to a gene: 8. This CDR3 reads CASIPRAGDNEQFF. The CDR3, as DNA: TGTGCCAGCATACCTCGGGCGGGAGACAATGAGCAGTTCTTC. Full variable domain (missing parts from reference TRBV7-2 and TRBJ2-1): GAGVSQSPSNKVTEKGKDVELRCDPISGHTALYWYRQSLGQGLEFLIYFQGNSAPDKSGLPSDRFSAERTGGSVSTLTIQRTQQEDSAVYLCASIPRAGDNEQFFGPGTRLTVL.

This chain's CDR3 is CASSPGQGRNIQYF. In DNA form, the CDR3 reads TGTGCCAGCTCACCAGGGCAGGGAAGAAACATTCAGTACTTC. This chain uses TRBV18 with TRBJ2-4; D perhaps matches TRBD1 (5 bases). The V end lost 2 bases, the J end lost 6 bases, and 11 bases lay between the germline ends. Germline-derived CDR1 and CDR2 are KGHSH and LQKENI. The CDR3 contains 14 residues.

The chain has TRBV3-1 and TRBJ1-4; TRBD1 is a possible D gene (5 bases). This CDR3 is built from 14 residues. Germline V lookup: CDR1 LGHDT, CDR2 YNNKEL (reference sequence). V lost 3 bases and J 5 bases, leaving 10 bases between the germline ends. The CDR3 loop is CASSQGPLNEKLFF. In DNA form, the CDR3 reads TGTGCCAGCAGCCAGGGGCCCCTCAATGAAAAACTGTTTTTT.

This clonotype was seen a few times. The chain couples TRBV20-1 to TRBJ1-4; TRBD1 matches at 9 bases. This CDR3 contains 18 residues. In germline, CDR1 is DFQATT, CDR2 SNEGSKA (reference sequence). Trimming at V came to 4 bases and at J to 8 bases, leaving 20 bases not matched to a gene. DNA for the CDR3: TGCAGTGCTAACCCCGGATTTGGGACAGGGAATGAAGACGAAAAACTGTTTTTT. Its protein is CSANPGFGTGNEDEKLFF.

The genes are TRBV29-1 and TRBJ1-2; D not certain. This CDR3 comprises 13 residues. V lost 4 bases, J lost 4 bases, and 13 bases lay in between. Germline loops: CDR1 SQVTM, CDR2 ANQGSEA. The CDR3 sequence is CSVGSVSGYGYTF. CDR3 DNA: TGCAGCGTTGGGAGTGTTAGCGGCTATGGCTACACCTTC.

This clonotype was counted a few times. Written as DNA, the CDR3 is TGCGCCAGCAGCCGGACTAGCGGGGTAAGCTCCTACGAGCAGTACTTC. Protein: CASSRTSGVSSYEQYF. This chain joins TRBV5-1 and TRBJ2-7; 12 bases are a match to TRBD2. The trim removed 4 bases at V and 0 bases at J, leaving 5 bases unmatched. Germline-derived CDR1 and CDR2 are SGHRS and YFSETQ. The CDR3 runs to 16 residues.